Sequencing of this T cell receptor beta chain was carried out in a study of blood T cells in healthy people across ages. Study-wide results and limits: Aged donors had fewer naive CD4+ cells and lower diversity than long-lived donors.

A sample-barcoded 5' primer and a J-beta primer mix were used in a second PCR of roughly 6 to 11 cycles. The template-switch adaptor, which had 12 random nucleotides, put a tag on each cDNA molecule. TCRdb recomputed calls from the 5' RACE reads with MiXCR, one row per CDR3 protein. The sample comprises about a million distinct CDR3 sequences, 51% of which are singletons, and about a fifth rests with the top ten. Points on this clonotype: Its antigen is unknown.

V was trimmed by 6 bases and J by 4 bases, leaving 8 bases between them. The CDR3 covers 12 residues. Germline CDR1 is SGHTA and CDR2 is FQGTGA. Extraction of total RNA produced a minimum of 5.5 micrograms from each sample. Sequencing was carried out using blood. The clonotype originates from a woman in her sixties in good health. J is TRBJ2-3 and V is TRBV7-3; D is uncertain. The CDR3 is CASSGPSDTQYF. In nucleotides, the CDR3 is TGTGCCAGCAGTGGGCCGTCAGATACGCAGTATTTT.